One TCR beta chain is described in this entry. Seattle researchers signed up patients amid active infection and tracked them longitudinally. The sample comes from a study of blood T cell repertoires in COVID-19. Background on the study: From the United States, Italy and Spain came samples of acute and convalescent COVID-19. T cells, B-cell-depleted T cells, or PBMCs provided the cDNA or gDNA that served as material.

Original processing methods: Reference gene primer amplification in the assay estimated nucleated cell counts. The method was immunoSEQ multiplex PCR; TCRdb's version includes in-frame clones alone and lacks a portion of them. V and J calls and clone size are copied from that table; D and trimming were computed from the DNA. Of 410,000 or so clones detected, about 88% appear once; the ten largest clones hold 1.5% to 1.7%. V lost 0 bases, J lost 8 bases, and 12 bases lay in between. This CDR3 region has 14 residues. Germline V gives CDR1 SGHRS, CDR2 YFSETQ. This receptor was identified in a woman between 40 and 55 years old with COVID-19, enrolled during active disease. The chain joins TRBV5-1 to TRBJ2-1; tentatively, D is TRBD1 (6 bases). The specimen sequenced was peripheral blood. CDR3 nucleotides: TGCGCCAGCAGCTTGGCCAGGGGCCCTGATGAGCAGTTCTTC. Translation gives CASSLARGPDEQFF.